This T cell receptor (beta chain) comes out of a study of blood T cell repertoires in COVID-19. Trimming took off 2 bases at V and 7 bases at J, with 17 bases between the two ends. Germline assignment: CDR1 KGHSH and CDR2 LQKENI. CDR3 size: 16 residues. Clones were read by immunoSEQ multiplex PCR, and TCRdb kept only the in-frame ones, dropping some. The data contain about 230,000 clones, over 70% of them singletons. This TCR came from a woman older than 75 with acute or convalescent COVID-19. Sequenced sample: peripheral blood. The chain has TRBV18 and TRBJ1-4; possible D gene TRBD1, 6 bases. The CDR3 is CASSPTIGGQGEKLFF. The DNA of the CDR3 is TGTGCCAGCTCACCAACCATCGGGGGGCAGGGTGAAAAACTGTTTTTT.